These T cell receptor beta chains were read from a single sample in a study of cytomegalovirus exposure and HLA in healthy donors. Profiled with immunoSEQ multiplex PCR; TCRdb holds only in-frame clones, not every one. The sample holds roughly 200,000 clones, roughly three quarters seen once. Sequencing was done on a sample of PBMCs. These receptors were obtained from a man aged 50 or older in good health and CMV-seronegative. Both conserved end residues are part of each CDR3. D genes are given only for firm matches. Clone size is not always given. Where it is, it says once, few, many or a class for expanded clones.

d_gene,j_gene,abundance,v_gene,CDR3aa,CDR3nt
-,TRBJ2-5,-,TRBV19,CASSTGTSQYF,TGTGCCAGTAGTACCGGGACAAGCCAGTACTTC
-,TRBJ1-5,once,TRBV27,CASSLYQSNQPQHF,TGTGCCAGCAGTTTATACCAGTCCAATCAGCCCCAGCATTTT
-,TRBJ2-3,once,TRBV7-3,CASSSRTTDTQYF,TGTGCCAGCAGCTCCAGGACTACAGATACGCAGTATTTT
TRBD2,TRBJ2-7,-,TRBV5-4,CASSLVVGGPVEQYF,TGTGCCAGCAGCTTGGTGGTGGGAGGGCCGGTCGAGCAGTACTTC
-,TRBJ1-1,few,TRBV5-4,CASSLVRQQLTEAFF,TGTGCCAGCAGCTTGGTGAGACAGCAGCTCACTGAAGCTTTCTTT
TRBD1,TRBJ2-3,-,TRBV7-9,CASSPGQGAPDTQYF,TGTGCCAGCAGCCCGGGACAGGGGGCGCCGGATACGCAGTATTTT
TRBD1,TRBJ1-1,once,TRBV5-1,CASSFYGTESTEAFF,TGCGCCAGCAGCTTTTACGGGACAGAGAGCACTGAAGCTTTCTTT
-,TRBJ2-1,-,TRBV30,CAWDRAGYNEQFF,TGTGCCTGGGACCGGGCGGGGTACAATGAGCAGTTCTTC
-,TRBJ2-5,-,TRBV10-1,CASSDGAETQYF,TGCGCCAGCAGTGATGGAGCCGAGACCCAGTACTTC
TRBD1,TRBJ2-7,-,TRBV30,CAWSSGTGLYEQYF,TGTGCCTGGAGCTCCGGGACAGGCCTCTACGAGCAGTACTTC
TRBD1,TRBJ1-5,-,TRBV27,CASSLLGRGRQFQPQHF,TGTGCCAGCAGTTTACTTGGCAGGGGGCGACAGTTTCAGCCCCAGCACTTT
TRBD1,TRBJ1-4,-,TRBV14,CASSQGGGQGAYFNEKLFF,TGTGCCAGCAGCCAAGGAGGGGGACAGGGGGCTTATTTTAATGAAAAACTGTTTTTT
TRBD1,TRBJ1-1,few,TRBV2,CASSQGEGTEAFF,TGTGCCAGCAGTCAGGGGGAAGGCACTGAAGCTTTCTTT
-,TRBJ2-6,few,TRBV7-3,CASSHRAPSSGANVLTF,TGTGCCAGCAGCCACAGGGCTCCTAGCTCTGGGGCCAACGTCCTGACTTTC
TRBD1,TRBJ2-7,-,TRBV5-1,CASSTWGQGASDLTRYEQYF,TGCGCCAGCAGCACCTGGGGACAGGGGGCATCTGATCTTACCCGATACGAGCAGTACTTC
TRBD2,TRBJ2-1,few,TRBV6-6,CASTGRLAGRNEQFF,TGTGCCAGCACCGGTAGACTAGCGGGACGCAATGAGCAGTTCTTC
TRBD1,TRBJ2-7,-,TRBV27,CASSATGSGFGEQYF,TGTGCCAGCAGTGCGACAGGGTCGGGGTTCGGCGAGCAGTACTTC
TRBD1,TRBJ1-1,few,TRBV5-1,CASSFRTGGTEAFF,TGCGCCAGCAGCTTCCGGACAGGGGGCACTGAAGCTTTCTTT
TRBD2,TRBJ2-5,-,TRBV14,CASSLARGLAAQETQYF,TGTGCCAGCAGCCTTGCGAGGGGACTAGCGGCACAAGAGACCCAGTACTTC
-,TRBJ1-4,-,TRBV27,CASSLTLQRGGEKLFF,TGTGCCAGCAGTTTAACCCTCCAGAGGGGGGGTGAAAAACTGTTTTTT
-,TRBJ2-2,-,TRBV6-6,CASSYSGYTGELFF,TGTGCCAGCAGTTATTCAGGCTACACCGGGGAGCTGTTTTTT
TRBD1,TRBJ2-7,-,TRBV5-1,CASSLETGVEQYF,TGCGCCAGCAGCCTAGAAACAGGGGTCGAGCAGTACTTC
-,TRBJ2-2,-,TRBV7-3,CASSLTGRDTGELFF,TGTGCCAGCAGCTTAACGGGGCGTGACACCGGGGAGCTGTTTTTT
-,TRBJ2-2,-,TRBV9,CASSVVPTGTGELFF,TGTGCCAGCAGCGTTGTGCCGACGGGGACCGGGGAGCTGTTTTTT
-,TRBJ2-2,-,TRBV6-6,CASSYARGWNTGELFF,TGTGCCAGCAGTTACGCTCGGGGGTGGAACACCGGGGAGCTGTTTTTT
-,TRBJ1-4,-,TRBV30,CAWNDRATNEKLFF,TGTGCCTGGAATGACAGAGCAACTAATGAAAAACTGTTTTTT
TRBD1,TRBJ1-5,-,TRBV19,CASSNLGTGNQPQHF,TGTGCCAGTAGCAACCTCGGGACAGGCAATCAGCCCCAGCATTTT
-,TRBJ1-5,-,TRBV9,CASSVGFNQPQHF,TGTGCCAGCAGCGTTGGCTTTAATCAGCCCCAGCATTTT
TRBD1,TRBJ1-1,-,TRBV4-1,CASSQARLGQGDFEAFF,TGCGCCAGCAGCCAAGCTCGCCTGGGACAGGGCGATTTTGAAGCTTTCTTT
TRBD2,TRBJ2-7,once,TRBV5-1,CASSFSGSLVEQYF,TGCGCCAGCAGCTTTAGCGGGAGTTTGGTCGAGCAGTACTTC
TRBD2,TRBJ2-3,few,TRBV6-6,CASSSTSGRSDTQYF,TGTGCCAGCAGTTCGACTAGCGGGAGGTCAGATACGCAGTATTTT
TRBD1,TRBJ1-1,-,TRBV27,CASSSGQGGMNTEAFF,TGTGCCAGCAGTTCCGGACAGGGGGGCATGAACACTGAAGCTTTCTTT
TRBD2,TRBJ2-1,once,TRBV5-1,CASRLAGHYNEQFF,TGCGCCAGTCGTCTAGCGGGCCATTACAATGAGCAGTTCTTC
-,TRBJ2-5,-,TRBV20-1,CSARTGETQYF,TGCAGTGCTAGAACAGGGGAGACCCAGTACTTC
-,TRBJ2-2,-,TRBV21-1,CASRGTLNTGELFF,TGTGCCAGCCGCGGGACTCTGAACACCGGGGAGCTGTTTTTT
TRBD1,TRBJ2-4,-,TRBV5-1,CASSLEGGTNIQYF,TGCGCCAGCAGCTTGGAAGGGGGCACAAACATTCAGTACTTC
-,TRBJ1-6,-,TRBV18,CASSPSGSKTPLHF,TGTGCCAGCTCACCATCCGGGAGTAAAACACCCCTCCACTTT
-,TRBJ2-2,few,TRBV7-3,CASSLTPGELFF,TGTGCCAGCAGCCTTACTCCCGGGGAGCTGTTTTTT
TRBD2,TRBJ2-1,once,TRBV28,CASKDAGTSGNEQFF,TGTGCCAGCAAGGACGCCGGGACTAGCGGGAATGAGCAGTTCTTC
TRBD1,TRBJ2-7,few,TRBV5-5,CASSLTGQGNEQYF,TGTGCCAGCAGCTTGACGGGACAGGGGAACGAGCAGTACTTC
TRBD2,TRBJ2-1,once,TRBV19,CASSTRLAGGPSSYNEQFF,TGTGCCAGTAGTACCCGACTAGCGGGAGGCCCGAGCTCCTACAATGAGCAGTTCTTC
TRBD1,TRBJ2-7,-,TRBV30,CAWTTGPSSYEQYF,TGTGCCTGGACGACAGGGCCGAGCTCCTACGAGCAGTACTTC
-,TRBJ2-1,-,TRBV6-1,CASSAFKGASYNEQFF,TGTGCCAGCAGTGCCTTTAAAGGGGCCTCATACAATGAGCAGTTCTTC
-,TRBJ1-5,-,TRBV7-6,CASSPSSDWNSNQPQHF,TGTGCCAGCAGCCCCTCCTCTGACTGGAATAGCAATCAGCCCCAGCATTTT
TRBD2,TRBJ2-3,-,TRBV2,CASSGFGTSGSTDTQYF,TGTGCCAGCAGTGGGTTCGGGACTAGCGGGAGCACAGATACGCAGTATTTT
TRBD2,TRBJ2-2,once,TRBV18,CASSPRDSGRTGELFF,TGTGCCAGCTCACCACGAGATAGCGGGAGGACCGGGGAGCTGTTTTTT
TRBD2,TRBJ2-1,-,TRBV27,CASSLAGGPWDEQFF,TGTGCCAGCAGTTTGGCGGGAGGGCCATGGGATGAGCAGTTCTTC
-,TRBJ2-2,-,TRBV30,CAWSRNTGELFF,TGTGCCTGGAGCAGAAACACCGGGGAGCTGTTTTTT
TRBD2,TRBJ2-1,-,TRBV30,CAWTGTRGPNEQFF,TGTGCCTGGACGGGGACTAGGGGTCCCAATGAGCAGTTCTTC
TRBD1,TRBJ1-1,once,TRBV12-5,CASGPPGQGFPNTEAFF,TGTGCTAGTGGTCCGCCGGGACAGGGATTCCCGAACACTGAAGCTTTCTTT
TRBD2,TRBJ2-7,-,TRBV10-1,CASSGGSGNSYEQYF,TGCGCCAGCAGTGGGGGTAGCGGGAATTCGTACGAGCAGTACTTC
-,TRBJ1-1,-,TRBV12-5,CASGSAWGGVTEAFF,TGTGCTAGTGGTTCCGCCTGGGGCGGTGTGACTGAAGCTTTCTTT
TRBD1,TRBJ2-7,-,TRBV5-1,CASSPNRGASYEQYF,TGCGCCAGCAGCCCGAACAGGGGGGCTTCGTACGAGCAGTACTTC
-,TRBJ2-7,-,TRBV6-5,CASSYSGGGSEQYF,TGTGCCAGCAGTTACTCGGGAGGGGGGTCGGAGCAGTACTTC
-,TRBJ2-3,-,TRBV9,CASSAPGLFLFDTQYF,TGTGCCAGCAGCGCCCCGGGACTTTTTCTTTTCGATACGCAGTATTTT